The source of this TCR beta chain is a study of shared clonotypes between healthy human individuals. Study as a whole: Per donor, three plates held CD4 naive cells, three held CD4 memory, two held CD8 naive and one held CD8 memory.

In germline, CDR1 is SGDLS, CDR2 YYNGEE. The CDR3 totals 14 residues. Trimming at V came to 3 bases and at J to 4 bases, leaving 4 bases not matched to a gene. A note on this clone: What it binds is unknown.

The repertoire was sequenced with immunoSEQ multiplex PCR; TCRdb's copy has only in-frame clones and lacks some. In the table there are about 1.9 million clones, just over 90% of which are singletons. Only CD45RO-negative cells positively selected for CCR7 counted as naive CD8 cells, so terminally differentiated effector memory CD45RA+ cells were excluded. Study outcomes and limitations: Deeper or shallower sequencing was expected to change how clonotypes are shared among donors.

This chain links TRBV9 with TRBJ2-1, with 7 bases aligning to TRBD2. Sequenced sample: naive CD8+ T cells from PBMCs. This TCR was sampled from a man aged 18 to 30 in good health. Some clones in this sample may be carry-over from other donors' samples. The CDR3 region has the DNA TGTGCCAGCAGCGGCGAGCGGGGATACAATGAGCAGTTCTTC. Translation gives CASSGERGYNEQFF. The full variable domain, completed using reference TRBV9 and TRBJ2-1, is DSGVTQTPKHLITATGQRVTLRCSPRSGDLSVYWYQQSLDQGLQFLIQYYNGEERAKGNILERFSAQQFPDLHSELNLSSLELGDSALYFCASSGERGYNEQFFGPGTRLTVL.